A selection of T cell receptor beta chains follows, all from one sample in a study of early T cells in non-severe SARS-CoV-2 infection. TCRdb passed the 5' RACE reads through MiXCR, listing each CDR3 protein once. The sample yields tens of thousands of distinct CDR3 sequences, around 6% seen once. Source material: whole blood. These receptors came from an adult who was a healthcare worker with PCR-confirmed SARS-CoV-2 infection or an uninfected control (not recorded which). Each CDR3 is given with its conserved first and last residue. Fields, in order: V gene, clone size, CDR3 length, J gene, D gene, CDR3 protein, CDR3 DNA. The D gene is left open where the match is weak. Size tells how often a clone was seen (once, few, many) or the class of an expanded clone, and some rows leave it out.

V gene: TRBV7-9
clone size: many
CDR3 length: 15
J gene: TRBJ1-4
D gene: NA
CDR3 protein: CASSFSGPTNEKLFF
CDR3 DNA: TGTGCCAGCAGCTTTTCGGGCCCAACTAATGAAAAACTGTTTTTT

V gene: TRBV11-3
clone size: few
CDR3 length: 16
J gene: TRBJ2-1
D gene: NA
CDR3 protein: CASSFGNPGSNNEQFF
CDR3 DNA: TGTGCCAGCAGCTTCGGCAATCCCGGTAGTAACAATGAGCAGTTCTTC

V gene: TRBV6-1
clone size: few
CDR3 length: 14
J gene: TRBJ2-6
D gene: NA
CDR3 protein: CASSAGSGANVLTF
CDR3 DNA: TGTGCCAGCAGTGCAGGCTCTGGGGCCAACGTCCTGACTTTC

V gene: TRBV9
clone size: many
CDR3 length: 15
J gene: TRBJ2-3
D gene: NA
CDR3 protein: CASSAWGTSTDTQYF
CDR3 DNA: TGTGCCAGCAGCGCGTGGGGCACCAGCACAGATACGCAGTATTTT

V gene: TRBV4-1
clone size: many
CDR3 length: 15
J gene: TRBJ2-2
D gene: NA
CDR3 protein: CASSQDRVSTGELFF
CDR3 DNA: TGCGCCAGCAGCCAAGACAGGGTATCAACCGGGGAGCTGTTTTTT

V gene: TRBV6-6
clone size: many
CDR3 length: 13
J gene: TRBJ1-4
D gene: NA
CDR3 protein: CASSYSLGEKLFF
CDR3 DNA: TGTGCCAGCAGTTACTCCCTAGGTGAAAAACTGTTTTTT

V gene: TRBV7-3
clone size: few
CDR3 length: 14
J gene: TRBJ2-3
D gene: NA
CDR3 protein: CASSPRPRDGAQYF
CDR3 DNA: TGTGCCAGCAGCCCCCGGCCGCGGGACGGGGCGCAGTATTTT

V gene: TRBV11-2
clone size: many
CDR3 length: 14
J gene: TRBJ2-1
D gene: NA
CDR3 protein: CASSSFTGINEQFF
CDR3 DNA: TGTGCCAGCAGCTCCTTCACCGGGATTAATGAGCAGTTCTTC

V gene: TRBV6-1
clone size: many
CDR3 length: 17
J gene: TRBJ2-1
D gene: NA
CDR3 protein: CASSEYPRGGSYNEQFF
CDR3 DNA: TGTGCCAGCAGTGAATACCCTAGGGGGGGGTCATACAATGAGCAGTTCTTC

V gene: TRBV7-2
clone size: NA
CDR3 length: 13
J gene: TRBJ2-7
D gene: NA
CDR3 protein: CASSLARGHEQYF
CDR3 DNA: TGTGCCAGCAGCTTAGCCAGGGGCCACGAGCAGTACTTC

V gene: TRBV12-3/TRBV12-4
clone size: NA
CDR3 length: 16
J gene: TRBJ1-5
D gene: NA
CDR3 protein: CASSPQTEDSNQPQHF
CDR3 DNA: TGTGCCAGCAGTCCCCAGACAGAAGATAGCAATCAGCCCCAGCATTTT

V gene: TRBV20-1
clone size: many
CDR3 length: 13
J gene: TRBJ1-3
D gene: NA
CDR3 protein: CSAPLTGGNTIYF
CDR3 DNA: TGCAGTGCACCCCTGACAGGAGGAAACACCATATATTTT

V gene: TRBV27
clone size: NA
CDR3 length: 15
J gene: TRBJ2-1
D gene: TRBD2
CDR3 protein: CASSPSGGLYNEQFF
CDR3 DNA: TGTGCCAGCAGTCCTAGCGGGGGCCTCTACAATGAGCAGTTCTTC

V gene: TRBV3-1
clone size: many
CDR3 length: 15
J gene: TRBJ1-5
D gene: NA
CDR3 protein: CASSLTGGSNQPQHF
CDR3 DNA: TGTGCCAGCAGCCTTACCGGTGGTAGCAATCAGCCCCAGCATTTT

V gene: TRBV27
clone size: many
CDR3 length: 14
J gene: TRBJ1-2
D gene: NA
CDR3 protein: CASSLMGGDYGYTF
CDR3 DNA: TGTGCCAGCAGTTTAATGGGGGGAGACTATGGCTACACCTTC

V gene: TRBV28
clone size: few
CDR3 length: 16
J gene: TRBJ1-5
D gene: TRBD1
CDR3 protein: CASSSSEDRGLQPQHF
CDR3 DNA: TGTGCCAGCAGTTCCTCTGAGGACAGGGGACTTCAGCCCCAGCATTTT

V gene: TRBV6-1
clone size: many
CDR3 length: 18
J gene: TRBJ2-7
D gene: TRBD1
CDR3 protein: CASSEGTGRSASSYEQYF
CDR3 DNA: TGTGCCAGCAGTGAAGGGACAGGGCGTAGCGCCTCCTCCTACGAGCAGTACTTC

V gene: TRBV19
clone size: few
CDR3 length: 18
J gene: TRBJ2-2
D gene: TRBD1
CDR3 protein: CASSRGYGQGANTGELFF
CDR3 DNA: TGTGCCAGTAGTCGGGGATACGGGCAGGGGGCGAACACCGGGGAGCTGTTTTTT

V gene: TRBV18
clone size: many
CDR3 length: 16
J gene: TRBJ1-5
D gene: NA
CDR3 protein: CASSPTGGLSNQPQHF
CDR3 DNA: TGTGCCAGCTCACCGACCGGGGGGCTCAGCAATCAGCCCCAGCATTTT